This T cell receptor beta chain was observed in a study of T cell responses to AZD1222 COVID-19 vaccine. Findings and limits, study-wide: Two doses of AZD1222 preceded a rise in Spike-specific TCR breadth and depth. There were repertoire samples only from the period after the peak T cell response.

TCRdb's copy holds only in-frame clones and misses some; the assay was immunoSEQ multiplex PCR. The sample gives around 100,000 clones, around 94% of which show up once; approximately 2.2% is in the top ten. Concerning this clone: Its antigen is still unknown.

Specimen: peripheral blood, collected on day 0 of AZD1222 vaccination. The sequence derives from an adult in good health.

The CDR3 DNA reads as TGTGCCAGCCGAAAGACAGCTGATCAGCCCCAGCATTTT. Translation: CASRKTADQPQHF. The rearrangement links TRBV2 to TRBJ1-5; a weak D match, TRBD1 (5 bases). Germline CDR1 is SNHLY and CDR2 is FYNNEI. The CDR3 sequence is 13 residues long. The V end was cut by 8 bases, the J end by 5 bases, with 13 bases between. Filled out from reference TRBV2 and TRBJ1-5, the complete variable domain reads EPEVTQTPSHQVTQMGQEVILRCVPISNHLYFYWYRQILGQKVEFLVSFYNNEISEKSEIFDDQFSVERPDGSNFTLKIRSTKLEDSAMYFCASRKTADQPQHFGDGTRLSIL.